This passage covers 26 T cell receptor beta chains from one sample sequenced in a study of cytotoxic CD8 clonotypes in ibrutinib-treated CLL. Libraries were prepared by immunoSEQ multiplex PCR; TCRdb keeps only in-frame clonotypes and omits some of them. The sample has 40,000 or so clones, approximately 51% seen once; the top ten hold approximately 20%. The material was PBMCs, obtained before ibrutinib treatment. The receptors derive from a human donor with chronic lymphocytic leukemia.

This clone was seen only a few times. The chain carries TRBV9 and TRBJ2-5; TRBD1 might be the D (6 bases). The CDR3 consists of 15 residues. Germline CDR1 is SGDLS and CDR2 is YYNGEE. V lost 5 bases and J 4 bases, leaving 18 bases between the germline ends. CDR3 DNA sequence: TGTGCCAGCAGTTTTTCGACAGGAGGTGGAGAGACCCAGTACTTC. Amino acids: CASSFSTGGGETQYF.

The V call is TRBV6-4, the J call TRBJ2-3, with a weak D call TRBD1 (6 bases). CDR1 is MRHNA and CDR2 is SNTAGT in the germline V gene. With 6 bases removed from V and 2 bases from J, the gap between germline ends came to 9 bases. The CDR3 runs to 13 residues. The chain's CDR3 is CASSGQLTDTQYF. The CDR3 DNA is TGTGCCAGCAGCGGACAGCTCACAGATACGCAGTATTTT.

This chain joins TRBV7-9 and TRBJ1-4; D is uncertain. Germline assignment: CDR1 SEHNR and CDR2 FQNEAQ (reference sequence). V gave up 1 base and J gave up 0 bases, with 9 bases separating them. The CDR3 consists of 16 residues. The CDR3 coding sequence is TGTGCCAGCAGCTTAGGACTGGATCCAACTAATGAAAAACTGTTTTTT. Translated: CASSLGLDPTNEKLFF.

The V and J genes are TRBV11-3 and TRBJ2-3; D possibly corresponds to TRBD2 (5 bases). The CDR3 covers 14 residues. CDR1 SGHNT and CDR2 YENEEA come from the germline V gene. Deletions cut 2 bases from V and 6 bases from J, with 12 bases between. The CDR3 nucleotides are TGTGCCAGCAGCTTACGTCGTAGCGACGATACGCAGTATTTT. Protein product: CASSLRRSDDTQYF.

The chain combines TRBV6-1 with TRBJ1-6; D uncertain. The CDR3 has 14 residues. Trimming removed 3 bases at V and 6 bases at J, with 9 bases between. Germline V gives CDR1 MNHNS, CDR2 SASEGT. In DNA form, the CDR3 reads TGTGCCAGCAGTGAGAGGGCGGGTAATTCACCCCTCCACTTT. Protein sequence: CASSERAGNSPLHF.

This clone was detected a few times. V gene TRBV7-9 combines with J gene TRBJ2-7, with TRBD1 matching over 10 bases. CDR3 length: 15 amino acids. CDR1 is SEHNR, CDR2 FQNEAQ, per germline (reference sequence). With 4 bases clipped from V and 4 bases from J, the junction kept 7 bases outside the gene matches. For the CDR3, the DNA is TGTGCCAGCAGCTCTCCGGGACAGGGGTTGTACGAGCAGTACTTC. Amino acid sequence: CASSSPGQGLYEQYF.

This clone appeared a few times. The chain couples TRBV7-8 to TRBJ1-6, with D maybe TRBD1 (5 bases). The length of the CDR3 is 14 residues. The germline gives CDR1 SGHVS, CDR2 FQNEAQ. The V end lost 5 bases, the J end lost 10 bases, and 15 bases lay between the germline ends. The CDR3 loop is CASSGITGESPLHF. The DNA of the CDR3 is TGTGCCAGCAGCGGAATTACGGGGGAATCACCCCTCCACTTT.

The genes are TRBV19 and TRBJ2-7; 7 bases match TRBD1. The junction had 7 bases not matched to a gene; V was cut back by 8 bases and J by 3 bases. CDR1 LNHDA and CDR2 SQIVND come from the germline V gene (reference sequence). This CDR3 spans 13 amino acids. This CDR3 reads CASSRGGNYEQYF. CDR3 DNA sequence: TGTGCCAGTTCAAGAGGGGGCAACTACGAGCAGTACTTC. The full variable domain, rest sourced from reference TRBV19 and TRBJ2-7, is DGGITQSPKYLFRKEGQNVTLSCEQNLNHDAMYWYRQDPGQGLRLIYYSQIVNDFQKGDIAEGYSVSREKKESFPLTVTSAQKNPTAFYLCASSRGGNYEQYFGPGTRLTVT.

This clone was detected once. The CDR3 bases are TGTGCCAGCAGTACCCCGACAGGGAATGAAAAACTGTTTTTT. Translating it yields CASSTPTGNEKLFF. This chain connects TRBV28 to TRBJ1-4; TRBD1 matches at 7 bases. Losses at the gene ends were 5 bases for V and 5 bases for J; bases not matched to a gene: 5. From germline, CDR1 is MDHEN and CDR2 SYDVKM. The CDR3 loop spans 14 amino acids.

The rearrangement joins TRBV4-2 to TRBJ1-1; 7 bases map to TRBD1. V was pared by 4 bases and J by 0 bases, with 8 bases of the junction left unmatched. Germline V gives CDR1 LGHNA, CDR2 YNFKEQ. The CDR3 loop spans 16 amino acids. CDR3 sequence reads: CASSPRSGTVNTEAFF. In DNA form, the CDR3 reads TGTGCCAGCAGCCCCCGATCCGGGACAGTGAACACTGAAGCTTTCTTT.

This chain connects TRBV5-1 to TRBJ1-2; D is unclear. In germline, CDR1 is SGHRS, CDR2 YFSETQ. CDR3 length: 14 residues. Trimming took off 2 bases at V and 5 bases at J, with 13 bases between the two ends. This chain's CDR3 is CASSFGDRTYGYTF. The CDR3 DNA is TGCGCCAGCAGCTTCGGGGATCGGACTTATGGCTACACCTTC.

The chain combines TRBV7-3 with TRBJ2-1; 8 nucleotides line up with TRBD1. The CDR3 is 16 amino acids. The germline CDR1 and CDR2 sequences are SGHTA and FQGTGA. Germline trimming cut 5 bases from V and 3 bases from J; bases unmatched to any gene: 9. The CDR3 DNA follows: TGTGCCAGCAGCCTCGTCCGGGACAGGAACTACAATGAGCAGTTCTTC. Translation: CASSLVRDRNYNEQFF.

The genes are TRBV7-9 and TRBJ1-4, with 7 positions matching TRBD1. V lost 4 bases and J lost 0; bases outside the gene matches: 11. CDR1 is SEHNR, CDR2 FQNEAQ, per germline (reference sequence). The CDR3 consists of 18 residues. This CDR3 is CASSSMTGIVATNEKLFF. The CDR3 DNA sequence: TGTGCCAGCAGCTCCATGACAGGGATAGTTGCAACTAATGAAAAACTGTTTTTT.

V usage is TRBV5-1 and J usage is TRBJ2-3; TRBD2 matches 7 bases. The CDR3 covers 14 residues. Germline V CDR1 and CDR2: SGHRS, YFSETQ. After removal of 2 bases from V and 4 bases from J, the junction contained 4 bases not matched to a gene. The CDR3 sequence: CASSFERGADTQYF. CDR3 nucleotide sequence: TGCGCCAGCAGCTTCGAGCGGGGAGCAGATACGCAGTATTTT.

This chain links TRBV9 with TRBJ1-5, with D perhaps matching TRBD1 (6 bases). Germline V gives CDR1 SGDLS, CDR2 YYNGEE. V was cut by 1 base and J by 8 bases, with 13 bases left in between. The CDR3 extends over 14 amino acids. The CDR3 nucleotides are TGTGCCAGCAGCGTAAGTGACAGGACTGAGCCCCAGCATTTT. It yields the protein CASSVSDRTEPQHF.

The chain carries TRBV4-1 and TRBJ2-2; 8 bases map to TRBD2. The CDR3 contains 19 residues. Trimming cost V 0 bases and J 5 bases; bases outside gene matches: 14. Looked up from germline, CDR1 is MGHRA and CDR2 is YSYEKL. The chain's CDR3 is CASSQDPAGVAGLTGELFF. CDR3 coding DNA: TGCGCCAGCAGCCAAGATCCCGCCGGGGTAGCGGGGTTGACCGGGGAGCTGTTTTTT.

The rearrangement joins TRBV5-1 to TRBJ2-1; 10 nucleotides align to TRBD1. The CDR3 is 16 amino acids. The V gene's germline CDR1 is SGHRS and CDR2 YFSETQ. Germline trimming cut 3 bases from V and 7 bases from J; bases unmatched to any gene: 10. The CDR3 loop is CASSSTGTGARNEQFF. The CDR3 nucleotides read TGCGCCAGCAGCTCGACCGGGACAGGGGCTCGTAATGAGCAGTTCTTC.

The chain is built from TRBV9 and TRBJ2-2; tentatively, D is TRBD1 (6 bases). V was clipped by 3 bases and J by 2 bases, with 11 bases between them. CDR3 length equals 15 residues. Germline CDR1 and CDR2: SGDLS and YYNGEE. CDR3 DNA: TGTGCCAGCAGCGGCAGGGGCAGTAACACCGGGGAGCTGTTTTTT. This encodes CASSGRGSNTGELFF.

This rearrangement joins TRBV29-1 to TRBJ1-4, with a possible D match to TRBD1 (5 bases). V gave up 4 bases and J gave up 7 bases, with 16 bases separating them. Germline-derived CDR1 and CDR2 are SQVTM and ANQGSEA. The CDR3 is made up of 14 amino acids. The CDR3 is CSVASAAGGEKLFF. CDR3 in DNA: TGCAGCGTTGCGTCGGCGGCGGGGGGTGAAAAACTGTTTTTT.

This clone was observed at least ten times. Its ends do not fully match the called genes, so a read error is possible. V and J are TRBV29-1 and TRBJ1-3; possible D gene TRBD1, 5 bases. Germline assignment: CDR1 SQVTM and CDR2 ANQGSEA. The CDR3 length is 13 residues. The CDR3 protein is CSVEDSSGNTIYF. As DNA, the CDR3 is TGCAGCGTAGAAGACAGCTCTGGAAACACCATATATTTT.

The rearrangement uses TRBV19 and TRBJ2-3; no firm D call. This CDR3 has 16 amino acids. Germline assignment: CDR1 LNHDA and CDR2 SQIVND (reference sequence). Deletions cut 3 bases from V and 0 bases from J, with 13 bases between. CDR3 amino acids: CASSMGALYSTDTQYF. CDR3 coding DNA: TGTGCCAGTAGTATGGGCGCCCTGTATAGCACAGATACGCAGTATTTT. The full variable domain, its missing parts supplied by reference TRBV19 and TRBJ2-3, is DGGITQSPKYLFRKEGQNVTLSCEQNLNHDAMYWYRQDPGQGLRLIYYSQIVNDFQKGDIAEGYSVSREKKESFPLTVTSAQKNPTAFYLCASSMGALYSTDTQYFGPGTRLTVL.

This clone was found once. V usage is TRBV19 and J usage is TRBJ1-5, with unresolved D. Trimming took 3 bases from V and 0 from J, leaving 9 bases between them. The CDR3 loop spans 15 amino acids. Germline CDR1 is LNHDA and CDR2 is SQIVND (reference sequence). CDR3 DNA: TGTGCCAGTAGTATTGGATGGTATAGCAATCAGCCCCAGCATTTT. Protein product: CASSIGWYSNQPQHF. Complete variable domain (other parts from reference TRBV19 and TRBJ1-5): DGGITQSPKYLFRKEGQNVTLSCEQNLNHDAMYWYRQDPGQGLRLIYYSQIVNDFQKGDIAEGYSVSREKKESFPLTVTSAQKNPTAFYLCASSIGWYSNQPQHFGDGTRLSIL.

The CDR3 DNA is TGCAGCGTTGAAGAAGGTCAAGGGCTTTCGGAGCAGTACTTC. This sequence encodes CSVEEGQGLSEQYF. The chain combines TRBV29-1 with TRBJ2-7; no reliable D call. CDR1 and CDR2 from the germline V gene are SQVTM and ANQGSEA. CDR3 length equals 14 residues. The V end lost 0 bases, the J end lost 7 bases, and 16 bases lay between the germline ends.

CDR3 in amino acids: CAISGSDTEETQYF. CDR3 coding DNA: TGTGCCATCAGCGGAAGTGACACGGAAGAGACCCAGTACTTC. V usage is TRBV10-3 and J usage is TRBJ2-5, with D unresolved. This CDR3 has 14 residues. Trimming left V 6 bases short and J 3 bases short, with 14 bases between. Germline-derived CDR1 and CDR2 are ENHRY and SYGVKD.

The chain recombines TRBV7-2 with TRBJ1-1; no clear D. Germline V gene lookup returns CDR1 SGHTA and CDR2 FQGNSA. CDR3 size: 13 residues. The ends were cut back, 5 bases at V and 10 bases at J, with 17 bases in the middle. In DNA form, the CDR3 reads TGTGCCAGCAGCCAAGGATCGGCCCCGATAGCTTTCTTT. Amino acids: CASSQGSAPIAFF.

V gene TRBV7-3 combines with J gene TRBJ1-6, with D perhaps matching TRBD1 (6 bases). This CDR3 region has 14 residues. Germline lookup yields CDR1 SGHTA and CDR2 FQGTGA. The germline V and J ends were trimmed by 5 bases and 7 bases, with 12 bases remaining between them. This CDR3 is CASSTTGRNSPLHF. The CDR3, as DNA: TGTGCCAGCAGCACCACAGGGCGGAATTCACCCCTCCACTTT.